What follows is one TCR delta chain and its context. This clone is labeled medium-sized (0.01 to 0.1%). Its antigen target is currently unknown. Base qualities are not recorded, but no much larger clone differs from it by a single base. The data belong to a study of delta chain sequences of gamma delta T cells listed by TCRdb under 2017. Library generation was performed with 5' RACE. For sequencing, an Illumina MiSeq was employed. Clones were re-identified by TCRdb from the public reads with CATT, and rows with the same DNA were merged. The sample table shows about 2,600 delta-chain clones, and 4.5% to 7.5% are seen once. Approximately 49% of the sample rests with the top ten. Sequencing was carried out using either unsorted cells or a sorted T cell fraction (not recorded which). The clonotype originates from a human donor in good health.

The nucleotide sequence reads TGTGCCTGTGACACCTTGAGTCAGGCACTGGGGGATACAACCGATAAACTCATCTTT. Its translation reads: CACDTLSQALGDTTDKLIF. The V and J segments used are TRDV2 and TRDJ1, and TRDD3 aligns with 12 junction nucleotides. The germline V and J ends show losses of 0 bases and 2 bases respectively, and no gene match explains 12 bases of the junction. From the cysteine through the phenylalanine, the CDR3 covers 19 amino acids. Just the 57-base CDR3 DNA is kept, in frame starting at base 1. The germline V gene supplies CDR1 GEAIGNYY and CDR2 EKD.